One and the same sample provided the 5 T cell receptor beta chains below, sequenced in a study of early T cells in non-severe SARS-CoV-2 infection. TCRdb redid the calling of the 5' RACE reads with MiXCR, one entry per CDR3 protein. This sample has more than 20,000 distinct CDR3 sequences; 4% to 5.5% occur once, and the top ten carry 15% to 20%. The sample taken for sequencing was whole blood. The receptors derive from an adult who was a healthcare worker with PCR-confirmed SARS-CoV-2 infection or an uninfected control (not recorded which).

The sample holds a few counts of this clonotype. The gene calls are TRBV7-9 and TRBJ1-2; unclear D gene. Germline-derived CDR1 and CDR2 are SEHNR and FQNEAQ (reference sequence). The CDR3 has 15 residues. V was cut by 0 bases and J by 4 bases, with 12 bases left in between. Written as DNA, the CDR3 is TGTGCCAGCAGCTTAGCCGGCAGAGGGTCCTATGGCTACACCTTC. This codes for CASSLAGRGSYGYTF.

This clonotype was seen repeatedly, ten times or more. The chain is built from TRBV11-2 and TRBJ1-5, with 8 positions matching TRBD1. CDR1 and CDR2 from the germline V gene are SGHAT and FQNNGV. With 5 bases clipped from V and 4 bases from J, the junction kept 10 bases outside the gene matches. CDR3 length equals 16 residues. The DNA of the CDR3 is TGTGCCAGCAGCCCCAAGACAGGGGCTCTAAATCAGCCCCAGCATTTT. It encodes CASSPKTGALNQPQHF.

This clonotype was observed at least ten times. V gene TRBV5-4 combines with J gene TRBJ2-2; tentatively, D is TRBD2 (6 bases). Trimming took off 2 bases at V and 6 bases at J, with 11 bases between the two ends. The CDR3 is made up of 14 amino acids. The germline V gene encodes CDR1 SGHNT and CDR2 YYREEE (reference sequence). CDR3 residues: CASSFRIAAGELFF. The CDR3, as DNA: TGTGCCAGCAGCTTTCGGATAGCGGCCGGGGAGCTGTTTTTT.

This clonotype appeared many times. The V call is TRBV9, the J call TRBJ2-1; no clear D gene. V lost 4 bases and J 6 bases, leaving 11 bases between the germline ends. In germline, CDR1 is SGDLS, CDR2 YYNGEE. This CDR3 has 13 residues. CDR3 coding DNA: TGTGCCAGCAGCCCCCCGAATGGCAATGAGCAGTTCTTC. It specifies CASSPPNGNEQFF.

This clonotype was counted ten times or more. The rearrangement joins TRBV6-5 to TRBJ1-1; no clear D. The CDR3 loop spans 17 amino acids. With 4 bases removed from V and 3 bases from J, the gap between germline ends came to 21 bases. The germline gives CDR1 MNHEY, CDR2 SVGAGI. This CDR3 reads CASSSVGGRAVDTEAFF. The CDR3 DNA sequence: TGTGCCAGCAGTTCCGTTGGAGGGAGGGCGGTGGACACTGAAGCTTTCTTT.